This TCR beta chain was observed in a study of blood T cells in healthy people across ages. Study-level points and caveats: Long-lived donors carried more naive CD4+ cells and greater diversity than aged donors. Donor CMV status was unknown, possibly confounding expanded clonotype changes.

Per sample, at least 5 micrograms of total RNA were extracted. A sample-barcoded 5' primer and a J-beta primer mix were used in a second PCR of roughly 6 to 12 cycles. All samples yielded 2.5 million or more CDR3-containing paired-end reads. MiXCR, applied by TCRdb to the 5' RACE reads, yields one record per CDR3 protein. The table lists hundreds of thousands of distinct CDR3 sequences, under 45% of them singletons. This CDR3 is built from 15 residues. Losses at the gene ends were 3 bases for V and 5 bases for J; bases not matched to a gene: 9. This clonotype was counted only a few times. The antigen is undetermined.

The receptor was derived from a man in his 60s in good health. Sequenced material: blood. The rearrangement joins TRBV12-3 or TRBV12-4 to TRBJ1-2; 7 positions agree with TRBD1. The chain's CDR3 is CASSLVGTAPYGYTF. In DNA form, the CDR3 reads TGTGCCAGCAGTTTGGTCGGGACAGCTCCTTATGGCTACACCTTC.